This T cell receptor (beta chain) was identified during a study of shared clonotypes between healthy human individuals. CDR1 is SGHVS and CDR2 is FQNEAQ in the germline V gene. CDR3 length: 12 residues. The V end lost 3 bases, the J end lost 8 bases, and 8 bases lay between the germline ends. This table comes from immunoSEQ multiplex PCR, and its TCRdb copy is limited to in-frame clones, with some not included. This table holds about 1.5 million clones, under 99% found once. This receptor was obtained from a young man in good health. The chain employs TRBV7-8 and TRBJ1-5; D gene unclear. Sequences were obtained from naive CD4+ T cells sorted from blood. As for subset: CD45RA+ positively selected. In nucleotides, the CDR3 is TGTGCCAGCAGCTTCACCAGTAAGCCCCAGCATTTT. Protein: CASSFTSKPQHF.